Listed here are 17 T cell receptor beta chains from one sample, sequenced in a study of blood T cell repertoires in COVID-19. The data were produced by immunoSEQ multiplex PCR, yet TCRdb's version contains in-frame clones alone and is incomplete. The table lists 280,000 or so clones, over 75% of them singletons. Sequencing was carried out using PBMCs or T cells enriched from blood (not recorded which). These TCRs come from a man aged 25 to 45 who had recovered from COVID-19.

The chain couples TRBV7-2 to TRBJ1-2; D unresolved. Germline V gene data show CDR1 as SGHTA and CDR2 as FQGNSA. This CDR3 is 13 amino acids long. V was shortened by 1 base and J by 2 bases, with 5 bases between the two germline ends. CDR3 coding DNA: TGTGCCAGCAGCTTAGACACAAACTATGGCTACACCTTC. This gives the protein CASSLDTNYGYTF.

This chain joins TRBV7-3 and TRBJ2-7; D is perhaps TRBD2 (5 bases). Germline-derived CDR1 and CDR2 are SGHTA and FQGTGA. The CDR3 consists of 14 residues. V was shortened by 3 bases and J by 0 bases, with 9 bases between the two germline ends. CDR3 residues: CASSFYGNSYEQYF. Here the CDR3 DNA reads TGTGCCAGCAGCTTTTACGGGAACTCCTACGAGCAGTACTTC.

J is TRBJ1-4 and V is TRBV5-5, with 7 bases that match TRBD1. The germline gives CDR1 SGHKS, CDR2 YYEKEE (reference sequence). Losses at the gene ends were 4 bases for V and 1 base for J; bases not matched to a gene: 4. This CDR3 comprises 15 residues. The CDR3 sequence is CASSPRQGTNEKLFF. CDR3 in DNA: TGTGCCAGCAGCCCCCGACAGGGAACTAATGAAAAACTGTTTTTT.

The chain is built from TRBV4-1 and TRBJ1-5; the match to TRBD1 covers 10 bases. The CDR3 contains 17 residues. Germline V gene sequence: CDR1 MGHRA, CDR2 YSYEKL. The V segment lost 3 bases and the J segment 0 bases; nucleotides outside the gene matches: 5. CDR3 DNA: TGCGCCAGCAGCCACCAAGGGGACAGGGGTAGCAATCAGCCCCAGCATTTT. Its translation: CASSHQGDRGSNQPQHF.

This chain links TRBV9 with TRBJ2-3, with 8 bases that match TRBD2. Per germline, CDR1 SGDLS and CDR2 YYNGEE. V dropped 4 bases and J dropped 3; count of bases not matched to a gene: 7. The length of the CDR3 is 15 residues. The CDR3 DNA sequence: TGTGCCAGCAGCCCGTCGGGGGGGCGAACAGATACGCAGTATTTT. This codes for CASSPSGGRTDTQYF.

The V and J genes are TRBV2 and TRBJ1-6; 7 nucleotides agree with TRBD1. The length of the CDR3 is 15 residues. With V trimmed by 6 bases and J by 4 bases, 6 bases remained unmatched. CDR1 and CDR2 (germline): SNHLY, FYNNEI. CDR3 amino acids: CASRAQTGYNSPLHF. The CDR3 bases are TGTGCCAGCAGGGCCCAGACAGGGTATAATTCACCCCTCCACTTT.

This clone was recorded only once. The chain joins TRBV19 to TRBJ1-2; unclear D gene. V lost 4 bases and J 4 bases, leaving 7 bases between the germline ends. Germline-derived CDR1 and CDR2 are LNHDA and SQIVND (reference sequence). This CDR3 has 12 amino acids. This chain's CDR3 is CASSNSLYGYTF. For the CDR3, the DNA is TGTGCCAGTAGTAACAGTCTCTATGGCTACACCTTC.

CDR3 loop: CASSPDSLTYEQYF. Here the CDR3 DNA reads TGTGCCAGCAGCCCGGACAGCTTGACCTACGAGCAGTACTTC. The chain uses TRBV9 and TRBJ2-7; D is perhaps TRBD1 (6 bases). Germline CDR1 SGDLS, CDR2 YYNGEE. This CDR3 contains 14 residues. V was shortened by 4 bases and J by 2 bases, with 13 bases between the two germline ends.

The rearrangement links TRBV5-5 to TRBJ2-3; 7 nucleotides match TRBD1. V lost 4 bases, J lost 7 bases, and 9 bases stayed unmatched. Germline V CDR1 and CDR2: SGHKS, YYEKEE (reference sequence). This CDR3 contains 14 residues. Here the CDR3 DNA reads TGTGCCAGCAGCCTGGGACAGTTTCCTAATACGCAGTATTTT. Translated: CASSLGQFPNTQYF.

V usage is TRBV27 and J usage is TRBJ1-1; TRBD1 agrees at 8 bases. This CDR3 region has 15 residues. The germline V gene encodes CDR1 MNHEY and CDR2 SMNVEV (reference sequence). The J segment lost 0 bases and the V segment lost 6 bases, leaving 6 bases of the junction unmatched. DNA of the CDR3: TGTGCCAGCAGACAGGGGGAGTCCTTGAACACTGAAGCTTTCTTT. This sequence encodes CASRQGESLNTEAFF.

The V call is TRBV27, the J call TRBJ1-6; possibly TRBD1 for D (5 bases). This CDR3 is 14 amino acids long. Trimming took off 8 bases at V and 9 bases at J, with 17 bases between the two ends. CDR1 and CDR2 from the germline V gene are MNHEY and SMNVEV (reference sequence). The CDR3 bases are TGTGCCAGCGGCCCTCACGCGGGGGGTTCACCCCTCCACTTT. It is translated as CASGPHAGGSPLHF.

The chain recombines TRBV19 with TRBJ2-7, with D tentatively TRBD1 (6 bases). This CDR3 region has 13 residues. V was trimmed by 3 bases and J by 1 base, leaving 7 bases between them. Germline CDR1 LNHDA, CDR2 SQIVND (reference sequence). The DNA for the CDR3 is TGTGCCAGTAGTATGACAGGATCCTACGAGCAGTACTTC. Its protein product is CASSMTGSYEQYF.

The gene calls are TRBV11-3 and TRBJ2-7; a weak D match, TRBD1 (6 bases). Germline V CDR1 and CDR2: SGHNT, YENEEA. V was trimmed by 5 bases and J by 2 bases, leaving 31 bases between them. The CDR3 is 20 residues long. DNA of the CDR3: TGTGCCAGCAGCCCCCCCCCTCGGTGGATGGACAGACACCTGGCCTACGAGCAGTACTTC. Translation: CASSPPPRWMDRHLAYEQYF.

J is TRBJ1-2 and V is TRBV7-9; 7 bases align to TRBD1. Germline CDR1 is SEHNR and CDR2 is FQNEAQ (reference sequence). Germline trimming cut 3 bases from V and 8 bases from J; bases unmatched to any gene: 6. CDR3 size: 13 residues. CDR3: CASSFQGVEGYTF. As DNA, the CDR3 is TGTGCCAGCAGCTTTCAGGGGGTTGAGGGCTACACCTTC.

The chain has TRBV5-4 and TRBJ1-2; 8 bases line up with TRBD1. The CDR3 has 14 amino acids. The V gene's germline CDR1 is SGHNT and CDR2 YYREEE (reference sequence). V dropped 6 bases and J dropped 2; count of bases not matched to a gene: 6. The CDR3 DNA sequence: TGTGCCAGCAACTCCGGGACAGGAAACTATGGCTACACCTTC. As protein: CASNSGTGNYGYTF.

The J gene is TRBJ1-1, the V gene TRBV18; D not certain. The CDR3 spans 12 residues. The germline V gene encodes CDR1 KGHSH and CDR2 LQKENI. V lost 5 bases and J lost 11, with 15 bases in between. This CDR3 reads CASSYSRETAFF. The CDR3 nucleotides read TGTGCCAGCTCATATTCCCGGGAAACGGCTTTCTTT.

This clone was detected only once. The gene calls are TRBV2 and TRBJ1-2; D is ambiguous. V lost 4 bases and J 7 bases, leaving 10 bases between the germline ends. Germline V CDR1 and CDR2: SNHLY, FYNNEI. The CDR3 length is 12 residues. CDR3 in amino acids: CASSATGGGYTF. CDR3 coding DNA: TGTGCCAGCAGTGCCACGGGAGGTGGCTACACCTTC.